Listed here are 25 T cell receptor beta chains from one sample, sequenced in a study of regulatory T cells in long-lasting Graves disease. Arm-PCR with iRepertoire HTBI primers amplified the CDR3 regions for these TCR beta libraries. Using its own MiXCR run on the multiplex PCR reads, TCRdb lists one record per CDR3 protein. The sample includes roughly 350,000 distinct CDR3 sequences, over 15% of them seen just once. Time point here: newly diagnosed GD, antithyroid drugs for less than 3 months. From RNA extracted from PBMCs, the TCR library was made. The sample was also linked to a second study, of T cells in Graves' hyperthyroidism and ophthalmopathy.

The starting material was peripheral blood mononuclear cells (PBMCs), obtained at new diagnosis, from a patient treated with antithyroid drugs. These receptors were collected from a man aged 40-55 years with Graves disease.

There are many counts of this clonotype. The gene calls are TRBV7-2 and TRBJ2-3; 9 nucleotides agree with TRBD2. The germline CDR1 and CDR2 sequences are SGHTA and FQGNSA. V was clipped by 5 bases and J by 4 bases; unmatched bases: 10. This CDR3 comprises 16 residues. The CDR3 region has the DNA TGTGCCAGCAGCGTGCGGGGGGGCCGAAGCGCAGATACGCAGTATTTT. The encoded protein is CASSVRGGRSADTQYF.

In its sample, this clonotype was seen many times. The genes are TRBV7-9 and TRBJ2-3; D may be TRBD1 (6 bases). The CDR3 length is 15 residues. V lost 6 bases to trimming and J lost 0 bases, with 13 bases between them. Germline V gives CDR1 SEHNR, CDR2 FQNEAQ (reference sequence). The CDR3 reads CASSRRDKSTDTQYF. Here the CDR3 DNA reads TGTGCCAGCAGTCGCCGGGACAAGAGCACAGATACGCAGTATTTT.

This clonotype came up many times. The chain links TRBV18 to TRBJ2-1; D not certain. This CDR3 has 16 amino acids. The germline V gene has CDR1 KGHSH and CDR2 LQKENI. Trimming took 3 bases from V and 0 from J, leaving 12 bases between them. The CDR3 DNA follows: TGTGCCAGCTCACCCATGAGATCGGGCTCCTACAATGAGCAGTTCTTC. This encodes CASSPMRSGSYNEQFF.

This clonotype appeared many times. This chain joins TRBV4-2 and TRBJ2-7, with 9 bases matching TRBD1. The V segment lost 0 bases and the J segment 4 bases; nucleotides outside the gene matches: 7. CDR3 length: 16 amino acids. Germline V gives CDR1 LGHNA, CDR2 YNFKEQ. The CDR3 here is CASSQDTGTGRYEQYF. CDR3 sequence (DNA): TGTGCCAGCAGCCAAGATACCGGGACAGGGCGGTACGAGCAGTACTTC.

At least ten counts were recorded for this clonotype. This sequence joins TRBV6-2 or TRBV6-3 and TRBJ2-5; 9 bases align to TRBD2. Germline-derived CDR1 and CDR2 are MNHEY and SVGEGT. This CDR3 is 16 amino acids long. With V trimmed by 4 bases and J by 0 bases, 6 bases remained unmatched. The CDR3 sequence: CASSSFRGGDQETQYF. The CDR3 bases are TGTGCCAGCAGTTCCTTTCGCGGGGGGGACCAAGAGACCCAGTACTTC.

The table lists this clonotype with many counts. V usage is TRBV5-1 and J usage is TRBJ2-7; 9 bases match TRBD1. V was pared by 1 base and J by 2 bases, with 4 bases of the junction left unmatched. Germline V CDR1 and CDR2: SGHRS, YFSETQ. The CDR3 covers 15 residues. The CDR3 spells CASSLQTGGPYEQYF. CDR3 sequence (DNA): TGCGCCAGCAGCTTGCAGACAGGGGGGCCCTACGAGCAGTACTTC.

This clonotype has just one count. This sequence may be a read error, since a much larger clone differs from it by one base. CDR3 bases: TGCAGTGCTTACAGCAATGAGCAGTACTTC. Translation: CSAYSNEQYF. V gene TRBV20-1 combines with J gene TRBJ2-1; D call uncertain. The J call is doubtful: the DNA matches TRBJ2-7 better. CDR3 length equals 10 residues. CDR1 is DFQATT, CDR2 SNEGSKA, per germline (reference sequence).

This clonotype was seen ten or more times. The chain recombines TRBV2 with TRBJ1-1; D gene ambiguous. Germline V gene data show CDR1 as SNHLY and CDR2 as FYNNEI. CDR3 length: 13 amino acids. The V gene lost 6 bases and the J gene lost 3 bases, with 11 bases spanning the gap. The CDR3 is CASREHLDTEAFF. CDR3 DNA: TGTGCCAGCAGGGAGCATTTGGACACTGAAGCTTTCTTT.

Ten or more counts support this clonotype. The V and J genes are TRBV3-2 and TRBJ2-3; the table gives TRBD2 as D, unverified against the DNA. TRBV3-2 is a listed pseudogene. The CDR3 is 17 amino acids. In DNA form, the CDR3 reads TGTGCCAGCAGCCAAGATGGGACTAGCGGGGGCACAGATACGCAGTATTTT. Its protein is CASSQDGTSGGTDTQYF.

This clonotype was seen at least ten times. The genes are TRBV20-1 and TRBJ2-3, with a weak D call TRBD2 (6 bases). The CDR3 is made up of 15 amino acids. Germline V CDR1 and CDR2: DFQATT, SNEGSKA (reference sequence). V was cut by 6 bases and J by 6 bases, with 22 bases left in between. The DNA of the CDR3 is TGCAGTGCGCCTACCCGGGACTTAGCATCGGATACGCAGTATTTT. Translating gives CSAPTRDLASDTQYF.

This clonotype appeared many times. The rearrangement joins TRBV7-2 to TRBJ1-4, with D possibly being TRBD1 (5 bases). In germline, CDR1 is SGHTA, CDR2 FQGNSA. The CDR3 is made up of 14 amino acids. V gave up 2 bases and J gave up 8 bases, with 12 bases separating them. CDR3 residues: CASSLPGIREKLFF. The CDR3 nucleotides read TGTGCCAGCAGCTTACCAGGGATTCGCGAAAAACTGTTTTTT.

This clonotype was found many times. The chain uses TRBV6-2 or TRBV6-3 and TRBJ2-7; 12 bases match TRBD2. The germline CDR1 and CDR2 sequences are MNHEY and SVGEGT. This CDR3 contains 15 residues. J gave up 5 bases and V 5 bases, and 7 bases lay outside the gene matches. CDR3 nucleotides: TGTGCCAGCAGTGAAGTCTCTAGCGGGGGGGACGAGCAGTACTTC. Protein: CASSEVSSGGDEQYF.

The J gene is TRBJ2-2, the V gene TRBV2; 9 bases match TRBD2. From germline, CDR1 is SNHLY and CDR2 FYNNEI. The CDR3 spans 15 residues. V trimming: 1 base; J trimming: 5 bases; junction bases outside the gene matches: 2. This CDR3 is CASSEERGVTGELFF. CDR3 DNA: TGTGCCAGCAGTGAAGAGCGGGGGGTTACCGGGGAGCTGTTTTTT. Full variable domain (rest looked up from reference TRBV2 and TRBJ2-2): EPEVTQTPSHQVTQMGQEVILRCVPISNHLYFYWYRQILGQKVEFLVSFYNNEISEKSEIFDDQFSVERPDGSNFTLKIRSTKLEDSAMYFCASSEERGVTGELFFGEGSRLTVL.

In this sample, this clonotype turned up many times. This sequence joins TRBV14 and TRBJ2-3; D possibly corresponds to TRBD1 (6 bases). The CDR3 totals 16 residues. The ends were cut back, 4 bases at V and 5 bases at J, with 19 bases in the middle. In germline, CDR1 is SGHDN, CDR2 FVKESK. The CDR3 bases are TGTGCCAGCAGCCCCATACGTGGGGGCCGGGTAGATACGCAGTATTTT. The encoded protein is CASSPIRGGRVDTQYF. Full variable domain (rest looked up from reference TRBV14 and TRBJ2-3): EAGVTQFPSHSVIEKGQTVTLRCDPISGHDNLYWYRRVMGKEIKFLLHFVKESKQDESGMPNNRFLAERTGGTYSTLKVQPAELEDSGVYFCASSPIRGGRVDTQYFGPGTRLTVL.

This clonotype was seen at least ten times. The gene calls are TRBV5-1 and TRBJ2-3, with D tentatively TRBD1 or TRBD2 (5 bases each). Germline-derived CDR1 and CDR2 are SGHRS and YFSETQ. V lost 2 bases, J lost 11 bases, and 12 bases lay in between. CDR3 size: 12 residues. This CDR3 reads CASSFEGSMQYF. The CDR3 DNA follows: TGCGCCAGCAGCTTTGAGGGGAGTATGCAGTATTTT.

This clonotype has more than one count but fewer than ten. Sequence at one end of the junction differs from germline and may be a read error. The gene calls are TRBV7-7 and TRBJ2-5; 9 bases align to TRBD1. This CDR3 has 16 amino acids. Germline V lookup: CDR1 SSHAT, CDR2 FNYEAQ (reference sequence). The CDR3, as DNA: TGTGCTAGCAGCCGCATTGGACAGGGGTTAGGCGAGACCCAGTACTTC. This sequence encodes CASSRIGQGLGETQYF.

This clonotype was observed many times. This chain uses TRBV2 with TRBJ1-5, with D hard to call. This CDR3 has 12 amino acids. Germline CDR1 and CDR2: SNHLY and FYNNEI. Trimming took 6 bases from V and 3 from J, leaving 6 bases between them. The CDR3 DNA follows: TGTGCCAGCAGCCAGGACAATCAGCCCCAGCATTTT. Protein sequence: CASSQDNQPQHF. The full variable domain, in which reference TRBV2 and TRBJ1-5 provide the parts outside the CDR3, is EPEVTQTPSHQVTQMGQEVILRCVPISNHLYFYWYRQILGQKVEFLVSFYNNEISEKSEIFDDQFSVERPDGSNFTLKIRSTKLEDSAMYFCASSQDNQPQHFGDGTRLSIL.

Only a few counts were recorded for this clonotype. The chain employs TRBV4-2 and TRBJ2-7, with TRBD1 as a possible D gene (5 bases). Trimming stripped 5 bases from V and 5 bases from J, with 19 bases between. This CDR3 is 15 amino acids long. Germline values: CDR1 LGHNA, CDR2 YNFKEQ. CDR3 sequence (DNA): TGTGCCAGCAGCGTAGACTGGGGCCCTTCGGACGAGCAGTACTTC. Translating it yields CASSVDWGPSDEQYF.

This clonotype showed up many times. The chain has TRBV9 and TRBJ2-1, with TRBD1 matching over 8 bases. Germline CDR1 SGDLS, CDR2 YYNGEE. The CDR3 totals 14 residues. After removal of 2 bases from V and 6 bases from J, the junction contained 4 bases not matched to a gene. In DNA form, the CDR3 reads TGTGCCAGCAGCGTCGGCGGGACAGGCAATGAGCAGTTCTTC. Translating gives CASSVGGTGNEQFF.

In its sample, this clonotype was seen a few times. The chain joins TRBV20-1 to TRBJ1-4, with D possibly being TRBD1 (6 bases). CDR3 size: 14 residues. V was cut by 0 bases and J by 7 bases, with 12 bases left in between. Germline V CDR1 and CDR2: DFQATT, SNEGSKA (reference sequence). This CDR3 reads CSARDLTGGEKLFF. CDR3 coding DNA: TGCAGTGCTAGAGATCTGACAGGCGGTGAAAAACTGTTTTTT.

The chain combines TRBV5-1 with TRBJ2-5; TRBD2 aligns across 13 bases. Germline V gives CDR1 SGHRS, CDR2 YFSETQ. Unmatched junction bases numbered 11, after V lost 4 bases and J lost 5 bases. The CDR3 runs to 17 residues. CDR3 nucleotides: TGCGCCAGCAGCGCCACTAGCGGGGGGGCCCTCCGTGAGACCCAGTACTTC. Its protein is CASSATSGGALRETQYF.

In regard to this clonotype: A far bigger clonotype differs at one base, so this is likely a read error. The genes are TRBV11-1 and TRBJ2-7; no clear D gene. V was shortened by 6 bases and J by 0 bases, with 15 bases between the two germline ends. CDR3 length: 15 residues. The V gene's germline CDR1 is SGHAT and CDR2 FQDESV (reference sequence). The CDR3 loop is CASSPGEASSYEQYF. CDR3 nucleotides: TGTGCCAGCAGTCCCGGCGAGGCGAGCTCCTACGAGCAGTACTTC.

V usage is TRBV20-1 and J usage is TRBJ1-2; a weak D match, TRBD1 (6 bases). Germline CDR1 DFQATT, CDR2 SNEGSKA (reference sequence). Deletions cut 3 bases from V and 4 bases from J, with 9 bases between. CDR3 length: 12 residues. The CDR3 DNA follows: TGCAGTGCTAGTCGGGGGCTCTATGGCTACACCTTC. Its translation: CSASRGLYGYTF.

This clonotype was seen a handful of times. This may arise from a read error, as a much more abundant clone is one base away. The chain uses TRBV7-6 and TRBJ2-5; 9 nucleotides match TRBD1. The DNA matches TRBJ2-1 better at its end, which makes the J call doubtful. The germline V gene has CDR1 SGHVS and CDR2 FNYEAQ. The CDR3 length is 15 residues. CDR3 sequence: CASSLRGTGRNEQFF. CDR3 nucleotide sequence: TGTGCCAGCAGCTTAAGGGGGACAGGGAGGAATGAGCAGTTCTTC.

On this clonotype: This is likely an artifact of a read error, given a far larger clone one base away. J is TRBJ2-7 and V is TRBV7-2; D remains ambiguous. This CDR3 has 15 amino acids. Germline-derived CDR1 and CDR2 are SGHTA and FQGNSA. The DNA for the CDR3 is TGTGCCGGCAGCTTAGTTCGTGGTCGGCCCTACGAGCAGTACTTC. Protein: CAGSLVRGRPYEQYF.